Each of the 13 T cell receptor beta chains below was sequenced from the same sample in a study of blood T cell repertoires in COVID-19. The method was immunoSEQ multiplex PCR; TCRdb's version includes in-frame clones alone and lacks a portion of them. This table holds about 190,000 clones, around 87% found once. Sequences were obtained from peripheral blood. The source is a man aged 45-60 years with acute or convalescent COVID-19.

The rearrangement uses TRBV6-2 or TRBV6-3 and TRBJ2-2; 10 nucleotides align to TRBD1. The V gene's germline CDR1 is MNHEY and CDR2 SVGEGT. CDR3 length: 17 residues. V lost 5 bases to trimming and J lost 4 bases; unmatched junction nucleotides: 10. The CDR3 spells CASSTTKDRGSTGELFF. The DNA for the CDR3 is TGTGCCAGCAGTACAACCAAGGACAGGGGGAGCACCGGGGAGCTGTTTTTT.

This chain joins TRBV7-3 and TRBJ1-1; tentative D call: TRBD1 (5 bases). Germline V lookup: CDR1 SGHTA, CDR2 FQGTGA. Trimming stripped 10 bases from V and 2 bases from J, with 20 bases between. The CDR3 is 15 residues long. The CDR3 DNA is TGTGCCAAGCACGGAGACAGACCGTTAAACACTGAAGCTTTCTTT. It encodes CAKHGDRPLNTEAFF.

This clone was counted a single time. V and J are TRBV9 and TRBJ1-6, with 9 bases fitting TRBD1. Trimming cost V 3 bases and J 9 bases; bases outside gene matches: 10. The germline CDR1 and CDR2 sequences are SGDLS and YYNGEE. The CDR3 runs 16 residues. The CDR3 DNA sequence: TGTGCCAGCAGCGAGAGGGGACAGGGAGGAAGTTCACCCCTCCACTTT. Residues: CASSERGQGGSSPLHF.

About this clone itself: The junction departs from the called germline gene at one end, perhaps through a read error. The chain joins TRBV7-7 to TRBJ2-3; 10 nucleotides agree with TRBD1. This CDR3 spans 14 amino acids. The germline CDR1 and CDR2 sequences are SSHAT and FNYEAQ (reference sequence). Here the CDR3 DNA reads TGTGCTAGCAGCTTAAGGACAGGGGGAGATACGCAGTATTTT. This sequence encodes CASSLRTGGDTQYF.

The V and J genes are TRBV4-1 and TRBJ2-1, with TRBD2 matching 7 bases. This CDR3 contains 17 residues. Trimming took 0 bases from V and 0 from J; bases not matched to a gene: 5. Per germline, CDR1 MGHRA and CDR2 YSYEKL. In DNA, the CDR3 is TGCGCCAGCAGCCAAGAGGGCGGGGGTAGCTCCTACAATGAGCAGTTCTTC. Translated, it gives CASSQEGGGSSYNEQFF.

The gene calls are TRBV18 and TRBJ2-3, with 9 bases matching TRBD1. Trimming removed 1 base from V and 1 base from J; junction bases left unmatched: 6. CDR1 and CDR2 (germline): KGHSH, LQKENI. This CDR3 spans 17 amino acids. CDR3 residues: CASSPQGQGKGTDTQYF. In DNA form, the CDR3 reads TGTGCCAGCTCACCACAGGGACAGGGAAAGGGCACAGATACGCAGTATTTT.

The CDR3 spells CASSTEGGPLTGELFF. The CDR3 DNA reads as TGTGCCAGCAGCACGGAGGGGGGGCCCCTCACCGGGGAGCTGTTTTTT. V gene TRBV4-2 combines with J gene TRBJ2-2, with D possibly matching TRBD2 (7 bases). The germline V gene has CDR1 LGHNA and CDR2 YNFKEQ. This CDR3 comprises 16 residues. V was clipped by 5 bases and J by 4 bases, with 17 bases between them.

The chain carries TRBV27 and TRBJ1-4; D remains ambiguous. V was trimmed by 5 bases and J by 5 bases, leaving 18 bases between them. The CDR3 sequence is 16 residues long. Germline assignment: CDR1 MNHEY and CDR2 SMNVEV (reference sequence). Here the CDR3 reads CASSPLPADDNEKLFF. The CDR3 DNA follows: TGTGCCAGCAGTCCCCTCCCTGCGGATGACAATGAAAAACTGTTTTTT.

The CDR3 DNA reads TGTGCCAGCAGCTTAAAAAGAACAGGGACCGGGGAGCTGTTTTTT. Its protein product is CASSLKRTGTGELFF. V is TRBV11-2 and J is TRBJ2-2; weak D call: TRBD1 (6 bases). Looked up from germline, CDR1 is SGHAT and CDR2 is FQNNGV. V lost 2 bases to trimming and J lost 5 bases, with 12 bases between them. The CDR3 covers 15 residues.

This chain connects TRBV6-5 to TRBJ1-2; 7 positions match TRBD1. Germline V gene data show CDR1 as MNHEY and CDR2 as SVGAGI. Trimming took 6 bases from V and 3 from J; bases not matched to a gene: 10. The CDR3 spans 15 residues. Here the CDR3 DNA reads TGTGCCAGCAGGCCGCGCTGGGACAGCTACTATGGCTACACCTTC. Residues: CASRPRWDSYYGYTF.

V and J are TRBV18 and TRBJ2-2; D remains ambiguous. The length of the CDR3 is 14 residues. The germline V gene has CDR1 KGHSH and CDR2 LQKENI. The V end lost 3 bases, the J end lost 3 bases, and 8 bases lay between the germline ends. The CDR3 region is CASSPMSDTGELFF. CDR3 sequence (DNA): TGTGCCAGCTCACCGATGTCAGACACCGGGGAGCTGTTTTTT.

CDR3 sequence reads: CATSHQPPSSYNEQFF. CDR3 nucleotides: TGTGCCACCAGTCATCAGCCCCCTAGCTCCTACAATGAGCAGTTCTTC. The chain links TRBV24-1 to TRBJ2-1, with no clear D. Trimming left V 6 bases short and J 0 bases short, with 14 bases between. Germline CDR1 KGHDR, CDR2 SFDVKD. The CDR3 sequence is 16 residues long.

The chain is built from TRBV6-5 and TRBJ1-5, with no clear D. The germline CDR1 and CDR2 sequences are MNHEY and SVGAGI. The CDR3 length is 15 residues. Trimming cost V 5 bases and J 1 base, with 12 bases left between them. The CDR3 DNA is TGTGCCAGCAGTAACGGGATACACAGCAATCAGCCCCAGCATTTT. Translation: CASSNGIHSNQPQHF.